The clone carrying this T cell receptor (beta chain) was seen only a few times. The entry originates in a study of tumour-infiltrating T cells in Burkitt lymphoma. Overall study: Survival, overall and progression-free, tracked with productive clonality.

CDR1 is SGDLS and CDR2 is YYNGEE in the germline V gene. The CDR3 contains 13 residues. V was clipped by 7 bases and J by 1 base, with 10 bases between them. Using immunoSEQ multiplex PCR, the repertoire was profiled, and TCRdb retains in-frame clones only, with some absent. The top ten hold approximately 5.7% of the sample, which has about 14,000 clones, about 31% seen once. V gene TRBV9 combines with J gene TRBJ2-3, with D perhaps TRBD1 (5 bases). Sequencing was performed on tumor tissue. This clonotype originated in a human donor with diffuse large B-cell lymphoma. The DNA of the CDR3 is TGTGCCAGCGATAAACAGGGCACAGATACGCAGTATTTT. Protein sequence: CASDKQGTDTQYF.